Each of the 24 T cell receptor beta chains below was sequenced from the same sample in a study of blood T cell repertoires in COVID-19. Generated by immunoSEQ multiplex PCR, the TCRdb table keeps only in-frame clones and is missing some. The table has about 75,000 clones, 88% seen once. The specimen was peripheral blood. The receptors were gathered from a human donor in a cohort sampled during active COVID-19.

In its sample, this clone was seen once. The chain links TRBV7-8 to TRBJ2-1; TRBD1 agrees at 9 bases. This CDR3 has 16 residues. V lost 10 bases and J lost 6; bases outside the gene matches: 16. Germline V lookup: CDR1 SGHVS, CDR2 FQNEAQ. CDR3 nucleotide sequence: TGTGCCACCCAGGACCCACAGGGGGCGATTATCAATGAGCAGTTCTTC. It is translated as CATQDPQGAIINEQFF. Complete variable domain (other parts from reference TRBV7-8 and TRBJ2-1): GAGVSQSPRYKVAKRGQDVALRCDPISGHVSLFWYQQALGQGPEFLTYFQNEAQLDKSGLPSDRFFAERPEGSVSTLKIQRTQQEDSAVYLCATQDPQGAIINEQFFGPGTRLTVL.

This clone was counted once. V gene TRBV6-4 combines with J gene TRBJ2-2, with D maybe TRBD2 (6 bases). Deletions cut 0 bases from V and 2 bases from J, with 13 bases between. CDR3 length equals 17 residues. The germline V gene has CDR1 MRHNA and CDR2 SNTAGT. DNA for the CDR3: TGTGCCAGCAGTGACTCGACCCCGGGGGACAACACCGGGGAGCTGTTTTTT. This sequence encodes CASSDSTPGDNTGELFF.

In DNA, the CDR3 is TGTGCCAGCAGCTTAAGAGGGTCTAATACCTACAATGAGCAGTTCTTC. Amino acid sequence: CASSLRGSNTYNEQFF. The V call is TRBV7-3, the J call TRBJ2-1; D possibly corresponds to TRBD2 (5 bases). The germline V gene has CDR1 SGHTA and CDR2 FQGTGA. V shed 1 base and J shed 2 bases, with 12 bases lying between them. The CDR3 consists of 16 residues.

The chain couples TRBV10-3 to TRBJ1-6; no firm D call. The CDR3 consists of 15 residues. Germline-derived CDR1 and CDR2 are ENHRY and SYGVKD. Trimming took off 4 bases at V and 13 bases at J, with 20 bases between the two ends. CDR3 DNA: TGTGCCATCAGTGCGTCGGGCGGCCGAGCGGCTCCCCTCCACTTT. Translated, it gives CAISASGGRAAPLHF.

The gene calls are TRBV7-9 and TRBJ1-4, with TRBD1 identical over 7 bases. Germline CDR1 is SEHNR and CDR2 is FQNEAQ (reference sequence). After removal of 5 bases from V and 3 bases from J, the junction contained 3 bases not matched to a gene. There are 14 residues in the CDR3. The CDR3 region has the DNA TGTGCCAGCAGCCGGGACAGCCCTAATGAAAAACTGTTTTTT. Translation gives CASSRDSPNEKLFF.

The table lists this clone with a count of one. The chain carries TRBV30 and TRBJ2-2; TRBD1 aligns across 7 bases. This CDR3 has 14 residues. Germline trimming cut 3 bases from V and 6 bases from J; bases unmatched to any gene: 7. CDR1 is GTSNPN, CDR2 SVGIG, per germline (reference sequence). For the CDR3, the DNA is TGTGCCTGGAGGGAACAGGGGTTCGCCGGGGAGCTGTTTTTT. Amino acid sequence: CAWREQGFAGELFF.

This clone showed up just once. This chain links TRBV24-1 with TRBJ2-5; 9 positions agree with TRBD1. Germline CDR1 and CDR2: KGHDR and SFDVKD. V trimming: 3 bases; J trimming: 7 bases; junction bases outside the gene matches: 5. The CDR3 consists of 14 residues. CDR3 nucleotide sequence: TGTGCCACCAGTGATACAGGGGGCAGGTGGACCCAGTACTTC. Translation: CATSDTGGRWTQYF.

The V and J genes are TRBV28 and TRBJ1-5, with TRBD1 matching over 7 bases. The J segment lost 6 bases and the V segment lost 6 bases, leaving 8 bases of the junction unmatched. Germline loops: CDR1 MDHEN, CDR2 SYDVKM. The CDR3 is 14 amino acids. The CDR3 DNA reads TGTGCCAGCAGGTTAGGGCCAGGGGGTCAGCCCCAGCATTTT. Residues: CASRLGPGGQPQHF.

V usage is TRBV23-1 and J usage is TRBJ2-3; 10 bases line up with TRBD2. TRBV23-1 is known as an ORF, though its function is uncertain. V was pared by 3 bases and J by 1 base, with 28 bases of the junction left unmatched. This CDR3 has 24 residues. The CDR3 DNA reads TGCGCCAGCAGTCACCTCACCCCACAGGTAAGGGGAAAGCGGGAGGGAGGGGGCACAGATACGCAGTATTTT. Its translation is CASSHLTPQVRGKREGGGTDTQYF.

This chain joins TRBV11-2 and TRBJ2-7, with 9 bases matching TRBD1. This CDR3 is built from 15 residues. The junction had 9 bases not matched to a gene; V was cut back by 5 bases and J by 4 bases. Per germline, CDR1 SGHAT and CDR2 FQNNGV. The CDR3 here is CASSTGTGKPYEQYF. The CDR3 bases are TGTGCCAGCAGCACTGGGACAGGGAAACCGTACGAGCAGTACTTC.

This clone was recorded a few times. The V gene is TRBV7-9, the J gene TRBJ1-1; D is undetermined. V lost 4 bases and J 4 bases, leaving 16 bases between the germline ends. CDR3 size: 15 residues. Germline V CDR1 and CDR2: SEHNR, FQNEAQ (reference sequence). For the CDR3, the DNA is TGTGCCAGCAGCTCGGGTGGCAGAACCACCACTGAAGCTTTCTTT. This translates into CASSSGGRTTTEAFF.

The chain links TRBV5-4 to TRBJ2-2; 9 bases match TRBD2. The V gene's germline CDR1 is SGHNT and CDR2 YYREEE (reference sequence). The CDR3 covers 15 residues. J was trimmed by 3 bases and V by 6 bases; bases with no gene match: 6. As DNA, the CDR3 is TGTGCCAGCACCGCGGGAGGGGCCCACACCGGGGAGCTGTTTTTT. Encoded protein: CASTAGGAHTGELFF.

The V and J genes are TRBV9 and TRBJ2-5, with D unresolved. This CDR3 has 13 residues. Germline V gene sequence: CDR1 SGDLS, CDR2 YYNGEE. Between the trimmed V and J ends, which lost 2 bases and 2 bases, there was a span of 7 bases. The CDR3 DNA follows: TGTGCCAGCAGCGTCGGTTTTCAAGAGACCCAGTACTTC. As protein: CASSVGFQETQYF.

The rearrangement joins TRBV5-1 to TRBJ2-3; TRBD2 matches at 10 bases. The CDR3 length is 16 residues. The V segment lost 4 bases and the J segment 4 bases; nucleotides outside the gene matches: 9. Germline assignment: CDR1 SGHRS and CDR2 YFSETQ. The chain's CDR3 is CASSARAGGPPDTQYF. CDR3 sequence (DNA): TGCGCCAGCAGCGCCCGAGCGGGAGGGCCTCCAGATACGCAGTATTTT. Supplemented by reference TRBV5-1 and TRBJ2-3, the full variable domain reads KAGVTQTPRYLIKTRGQQVTLSCSPISGHRSVSWYQQTPGQGLQFLFEYFSETQRNKGNFPGRFSGRQFSNSRSEMNVSTLELGDSALYLCASSARAGGPPDTQYFGPGTRLTVL.

CDR3 sequence (DNA): TGTGCCAGCAGCTTAGGGAGCGGGGGCTTCTCTGGGGCCAACGTCCTGACTTTC. Amino acid sequence: CASSLGSGGFSGANVLTF. The V and J genes are TRBV7-9 and TRBJ2-6; TRBD2 matches 8 bases. Unmatched junction bases numbered 5, after V lost 1 base and J lost 0 bases. Germline V lookup: CDR1 SEHNR, CDR2 FQNEAQ (reference sequence). The CDR3 extends over 18 amino acids.

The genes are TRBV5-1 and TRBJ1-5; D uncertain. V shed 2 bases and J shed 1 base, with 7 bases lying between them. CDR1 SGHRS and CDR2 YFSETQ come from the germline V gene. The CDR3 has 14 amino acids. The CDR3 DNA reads TGCGCCAGCAGCTTAACGGGGAGCAATCAGCCCCAGCATTTT. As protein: CASSLTGSNQPQHF.

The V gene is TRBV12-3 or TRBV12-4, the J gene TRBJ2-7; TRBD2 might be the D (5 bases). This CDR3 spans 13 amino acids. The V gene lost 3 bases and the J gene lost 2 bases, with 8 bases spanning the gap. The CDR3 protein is CASSFGKTYEQYF. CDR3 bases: TGTGCCAGCAGTTTCGGGAAGACCTACGAGCAGTACTTC.

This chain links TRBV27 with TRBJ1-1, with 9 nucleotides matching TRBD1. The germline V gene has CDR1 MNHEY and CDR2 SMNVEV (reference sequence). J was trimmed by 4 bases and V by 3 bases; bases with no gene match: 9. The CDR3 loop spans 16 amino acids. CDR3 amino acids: CASSFGQGRTGTEAFF. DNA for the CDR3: TGTGCCAGCAGTTTTGGACAGGGGCGCACTGGCACTGAAGCTTTCTTT.

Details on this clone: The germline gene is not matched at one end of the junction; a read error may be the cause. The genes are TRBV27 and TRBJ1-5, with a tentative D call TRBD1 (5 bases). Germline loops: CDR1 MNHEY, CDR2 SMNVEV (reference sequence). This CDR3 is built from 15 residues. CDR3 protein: CVSSPGGAGNQPQHF. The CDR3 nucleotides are TGTGTCAGCAGTCCCGGAGGGGCCGGCAATCAGCCCCAGCATTTT.

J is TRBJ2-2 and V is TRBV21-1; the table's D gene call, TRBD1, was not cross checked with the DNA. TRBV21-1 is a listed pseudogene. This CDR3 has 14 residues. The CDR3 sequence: CANPRDDRGGELFF. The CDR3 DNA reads TGTGCCAACCCAAGGGATGACAGGGGCGGGGAGCTGTTTTTT.

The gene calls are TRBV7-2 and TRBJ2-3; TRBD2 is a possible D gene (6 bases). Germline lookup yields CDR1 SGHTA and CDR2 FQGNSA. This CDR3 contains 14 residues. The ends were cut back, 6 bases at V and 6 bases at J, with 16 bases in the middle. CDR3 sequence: CASRKTGTADTQYF. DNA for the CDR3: TGTGCCAGCAGGAAGACCGGGACTGCGGATACGCAGTATTTT.

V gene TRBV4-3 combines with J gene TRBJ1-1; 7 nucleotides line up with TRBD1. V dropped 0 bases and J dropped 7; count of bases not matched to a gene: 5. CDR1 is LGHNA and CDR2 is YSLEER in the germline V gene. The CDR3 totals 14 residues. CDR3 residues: CASSQETRDSEAFF. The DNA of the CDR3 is TGCGCCAGCAGCCAAGAAACACGGGACAGTGAAGCTTTCTTT.

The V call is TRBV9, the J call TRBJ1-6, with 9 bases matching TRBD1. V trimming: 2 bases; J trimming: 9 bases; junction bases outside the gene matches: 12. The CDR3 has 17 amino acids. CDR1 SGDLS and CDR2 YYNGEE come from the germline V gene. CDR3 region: CASSVDRGVFGGSPLHF. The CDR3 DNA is TGTGCCAGCAGCGTGGACAGGGGAGTGTTCGGAGGTTCACCCCTCCACTTT.

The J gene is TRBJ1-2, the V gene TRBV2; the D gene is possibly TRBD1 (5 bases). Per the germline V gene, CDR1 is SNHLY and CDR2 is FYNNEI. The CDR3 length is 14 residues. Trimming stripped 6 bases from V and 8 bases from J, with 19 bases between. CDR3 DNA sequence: TGTGCCAGCAGGATTGGGGGGGATAAAGGCGGCTACACCTTC. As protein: CASRIGGDKGGYTF.